This T cell receptor (beta chain) emerged from a study of blood T cell repertoires in COVID-19 (dated by TCRdb to 2018 to 2020). In terms of the full investigation: The collaborator samples originated in the United States, Italy and Spain and spanned the acute and convalescent phases of COVID-19. The repertoires were released in a freely available public database meant as a resource for research on the immune response to SARS-CoV-2. HLA class I and class II types, where available, came from metadata supplied by the sample provider rather than from assay-based typing. Samples were obtained from the ongoing ImmuneRACE study (first 160 participants) and from about 1,300 subjects provided by 6 global collaborators. The material from the prospective study consisted of cDNA or gDNA derived from T cells, B-cell-depleted T cells, or PBMCs. Sample metadata almost always included a de-identified subject ID, COVID-19 status, age in years and sex. The dataset comprised deeply sampled blood TCRbeta repertoires from subjects exposed to, actively infected with, or recovered from COVID-19.

Summary of the overall study and its limitations: The amount of clinical and demographic metadata varied by source and participant and was provided uncurated.

TCRbeta CDR3 regions were amplified from genomic DNA by means of the immunoSEQ Assay, a bias-controlled multiplex PCR. In the source study's methods: Within the assay, amplification of reference gene primers was used to estimate how many nucleated cells each sample contained. To quantify the absolute abundance of each unique TCRbeta CDR3 rearrangement, sequence reads were collapsed and filtered. For each sample, productive Simpson clonality was calculated as the square root of Simpson's diversity index across productive rearrangements. TCRdb mirrors the immuneACCESS table, restricted to in-frame sequences. Some clones are absent from its copies; in checked studies, under half trace to an unresolved V gene, and the reason for the others is unknown. Clone size and the V and J calls come from that table; the DNA yielded D and trimming. Within this sample are approximately 73,000 clones, with roughly 80% of them counted one time only. The ten largest clonotypes hold about 0.87% of the sample.

Taken from cysteine to phenylalanine, the CDR3 has 14 residues. CDR3 DNA only is kept here, 42 bases in frame from base 1. Trimming takes 2 bases from V and 3 bases from J, and the germline ends sit 11 bases apart. CDR1 is given as MNHNS and CDR2 as SASEGT, both from the germline V gene. The collaborating institutions used their own protocols to collect whole blood in K2EDTA tubes. Collaborator samples were shipped for TCRbeta analysis as frozen whole blood, isolated PBMCs, or DNA extracted from either sample type. In regard to this clone: Its antigen is not yet known. One base away there is no much larger clone; base qualities are not given.

The chain couples TRBV6-1 to TRBJ2-7; the D gene is perhaps TRBD2, on 6 matching bases. The specimen was peripheral blood. The TCR comes from a woman aged 65 to 85 with acute or convalescent COVID-19. The CDR3 loop reads CASSERRDGYEQYF. In nucleotides, the sequence is TGTGCCAGCAGTGAAAGGCGGGACGGCTACGAGCAGTACTTC.